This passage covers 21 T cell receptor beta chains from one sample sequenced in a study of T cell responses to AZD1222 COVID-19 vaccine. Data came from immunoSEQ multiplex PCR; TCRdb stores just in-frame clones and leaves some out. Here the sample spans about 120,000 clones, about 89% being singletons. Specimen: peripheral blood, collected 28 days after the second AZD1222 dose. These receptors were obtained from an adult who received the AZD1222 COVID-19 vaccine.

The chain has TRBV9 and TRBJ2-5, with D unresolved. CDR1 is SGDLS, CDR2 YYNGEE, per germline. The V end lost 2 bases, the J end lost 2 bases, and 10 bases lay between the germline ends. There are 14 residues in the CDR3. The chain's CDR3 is CASSVTGFQETQYF. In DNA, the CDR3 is TGTGCCAGCAGCGTGACCGGATTTCAAGAGACCCAGTACTTC. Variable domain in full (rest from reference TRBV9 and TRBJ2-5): DSGVTQTPKHLITATGQRVTLRCSPRSGDLSVYWYQQSLDQGLQFLIQYYNGEERAKGNILERFSAQQFPDLHSELNLSSLELGDSALYFCASSVTGFQETQYFGPGTRLLVL.

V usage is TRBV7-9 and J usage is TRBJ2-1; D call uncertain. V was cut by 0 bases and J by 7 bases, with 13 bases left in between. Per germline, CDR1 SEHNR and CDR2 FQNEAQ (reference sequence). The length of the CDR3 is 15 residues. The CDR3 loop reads CASSLARNSGNEQFF. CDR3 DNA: TGTGCCAGCAGCTTAGCGCGAAATAGTGGGAATGAGCAGTTCTTC.

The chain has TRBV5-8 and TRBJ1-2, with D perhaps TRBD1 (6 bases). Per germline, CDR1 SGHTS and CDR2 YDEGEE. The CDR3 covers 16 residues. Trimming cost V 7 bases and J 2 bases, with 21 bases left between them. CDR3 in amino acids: CASGQYLLVPNYGYTF. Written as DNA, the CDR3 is TGTGCCAGCGGACAGTATCTCTTAGTCCCCAACTATGGCTACACCTTC.

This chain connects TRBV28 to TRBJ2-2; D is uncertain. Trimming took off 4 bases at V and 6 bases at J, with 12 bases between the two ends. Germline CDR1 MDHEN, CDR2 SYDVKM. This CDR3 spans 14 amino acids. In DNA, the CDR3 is TGTGCCAGCAGTTCCCGCCTTGAATCCGGGGAGCTGTTTTTT. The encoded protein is CASSSRLESGELFF.

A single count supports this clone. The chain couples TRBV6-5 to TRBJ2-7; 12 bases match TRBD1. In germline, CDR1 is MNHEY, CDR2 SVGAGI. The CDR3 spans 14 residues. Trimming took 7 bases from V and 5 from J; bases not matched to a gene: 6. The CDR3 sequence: CASISGQGANEQYF. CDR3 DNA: TGTGCCAGCATCTCGGGACAGGGGGCTAACGAGCAGTACTTC.

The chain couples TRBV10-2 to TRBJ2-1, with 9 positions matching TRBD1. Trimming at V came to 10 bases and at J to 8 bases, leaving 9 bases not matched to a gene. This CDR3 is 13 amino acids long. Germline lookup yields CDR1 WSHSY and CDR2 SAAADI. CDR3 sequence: CANGQGNGDEQFF. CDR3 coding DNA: TGCGCCAACGGACAGGGGAATGGCGATGAGCAGTTCTTC.

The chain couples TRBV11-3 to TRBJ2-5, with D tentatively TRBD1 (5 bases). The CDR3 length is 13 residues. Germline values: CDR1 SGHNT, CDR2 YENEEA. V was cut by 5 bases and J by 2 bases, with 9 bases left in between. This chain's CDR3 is CASSPDSQETQYF. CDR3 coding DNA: TGTGCCAGCAGCCCCGACAGTCAAGAGACCCAGTACTTC. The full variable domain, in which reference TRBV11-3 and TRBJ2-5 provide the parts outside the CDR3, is EAGVVQSPRYKIIEKKQPVAFWCNPISGHNTLYWYLQNLGQGPELLIRYENEEAVDDSQLPKDRFSAERLKGVDSTLKIQPAELGDSAVYLCASSPDSQETQYFGPGTRLLVL.

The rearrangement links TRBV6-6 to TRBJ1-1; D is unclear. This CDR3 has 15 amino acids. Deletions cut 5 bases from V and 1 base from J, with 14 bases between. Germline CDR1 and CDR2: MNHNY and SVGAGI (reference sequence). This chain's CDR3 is CASSPMGAGNTEAFF. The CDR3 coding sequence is TGTGCCAGCAGTCCAATGGGAGCGGGGAACACTGAAGCTTTCTTT.

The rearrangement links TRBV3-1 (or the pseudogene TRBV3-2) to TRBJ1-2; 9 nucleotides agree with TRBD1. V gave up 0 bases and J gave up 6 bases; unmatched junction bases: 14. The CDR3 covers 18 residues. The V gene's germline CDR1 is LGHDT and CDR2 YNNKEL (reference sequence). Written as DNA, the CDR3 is TGTGCCAGCAGCCAAGATAGGGGGACAGGGAGAAAGAGAAATGGCTACACCTTC. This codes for CASSQDRGTGRKRNGYTF.

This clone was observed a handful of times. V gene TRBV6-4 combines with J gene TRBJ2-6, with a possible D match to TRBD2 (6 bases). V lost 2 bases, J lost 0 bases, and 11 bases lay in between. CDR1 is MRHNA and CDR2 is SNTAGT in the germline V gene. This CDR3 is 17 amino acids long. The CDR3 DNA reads TGTGCCAGCAGTGACGGGGGGTTTGGCTCTGGGGCCAACGTCCTGACTTTC. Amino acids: CASSDGGFGSGANVLTF.

The CDR3 protein is CASSLVQGAGEQFF. In nucleotides, the CDR3 is TGTGCCAGCAGCTTGGTACAGGGGGCTGGGGAGCAGTTCTTC. The chain combines TRBV5-4 with TRBJ2-1; 9 bases fit TRBD1. With 0 bases clipped from V and 10 bases from J, the junction kept 5 bases outside the gene matches. CDR1 and CDR2 from the germline V gene are SGHNT and YYREEE (reference sequence). The CDR3 is made up of 14 amino acids. The whole variable domain, filled in from reference TRBV5-4 and TRBJ2-1, reads ETGVTQSPTHLIKTRGQQVTLRCSSQSGHNTVSWYQQALGQGPQFIFQYYREEENGRGNFPPRFSGLQFPNYSSELNVNALELDDSALYLCASSLVQGAGEQFFGPGTRLTVL.

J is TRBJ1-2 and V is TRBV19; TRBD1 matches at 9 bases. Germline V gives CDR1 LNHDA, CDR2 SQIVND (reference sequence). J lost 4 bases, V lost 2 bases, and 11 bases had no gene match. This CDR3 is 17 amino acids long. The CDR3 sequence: CASSIRPQGASFYGYTF. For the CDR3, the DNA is TGTGCCAGTAGTATACGCCCACAGGGGGCATCATTCTATGGCTACACCTTC.

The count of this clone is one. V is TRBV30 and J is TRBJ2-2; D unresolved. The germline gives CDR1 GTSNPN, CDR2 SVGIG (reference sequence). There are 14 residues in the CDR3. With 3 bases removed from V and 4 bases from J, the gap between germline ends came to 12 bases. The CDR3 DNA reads TGTGCCTGGAGGACGCCTGGAAGCACCGGGGAGCTGTTTTTT. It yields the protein CAWRTPGSTGELFF. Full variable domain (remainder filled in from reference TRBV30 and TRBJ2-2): SQTIHQWPATLVQPVGSPLSLECTVEGTSNPNLYWYRQAAGRGLQLLFYSVGIGQISSEVPQNLSASRPQDRQFILSSKKLLLSDSGFYLCAWRTPGSTGELFFGEGSRLTVL.

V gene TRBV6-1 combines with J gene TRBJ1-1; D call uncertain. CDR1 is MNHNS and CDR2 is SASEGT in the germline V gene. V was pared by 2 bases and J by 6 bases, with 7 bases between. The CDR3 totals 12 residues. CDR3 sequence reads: CASSEPFPEAFF. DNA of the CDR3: TGTGCCAGCAGTGAACCCTTCCCTGAAGCTTTCTTT.

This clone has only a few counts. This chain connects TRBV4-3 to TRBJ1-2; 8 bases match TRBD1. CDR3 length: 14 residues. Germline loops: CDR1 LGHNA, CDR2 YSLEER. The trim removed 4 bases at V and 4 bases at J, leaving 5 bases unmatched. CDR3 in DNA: TGCGCCAGCAGCCCTGGACAGGGCCCCTATGGCTACACCTTC. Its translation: CASSPGQGPYGYTF.

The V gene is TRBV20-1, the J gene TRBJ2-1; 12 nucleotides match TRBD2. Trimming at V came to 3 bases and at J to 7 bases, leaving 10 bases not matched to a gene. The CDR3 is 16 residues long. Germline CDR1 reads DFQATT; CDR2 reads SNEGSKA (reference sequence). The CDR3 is CSASWLAGGPRNEQFF. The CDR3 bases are TGCAGTGCTAGTTGGCTAGCGGGGGGGCCGCGTAATGAGCAGTTCTTC.

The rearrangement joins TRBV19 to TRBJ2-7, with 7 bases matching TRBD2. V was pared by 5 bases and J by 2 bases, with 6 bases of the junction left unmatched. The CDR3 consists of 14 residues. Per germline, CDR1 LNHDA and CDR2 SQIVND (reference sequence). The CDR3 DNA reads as TGTGCCAGTAGTCTCCTTGGGGGGGCCTACGAGCAGTACTTC. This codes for CASSLLGGAYEQYF.

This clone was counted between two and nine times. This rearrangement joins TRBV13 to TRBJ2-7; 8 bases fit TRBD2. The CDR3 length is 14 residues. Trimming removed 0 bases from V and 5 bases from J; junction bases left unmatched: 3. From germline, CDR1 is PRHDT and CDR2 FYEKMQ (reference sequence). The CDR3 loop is CASSLGREGDEQYF. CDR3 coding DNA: TGTGCCAGCAGCTTAGGCCGGGAGGGAGACGAGCAGTACTTC.

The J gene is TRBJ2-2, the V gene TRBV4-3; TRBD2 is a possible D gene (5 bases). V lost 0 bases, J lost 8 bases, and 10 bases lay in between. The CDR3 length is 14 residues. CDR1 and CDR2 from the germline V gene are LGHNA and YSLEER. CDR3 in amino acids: CASSQDPREGELFF. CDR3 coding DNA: TGCGCCAGCAGCCAAGATCCTAGGGAGGGGGAGCTGTTTTTT.

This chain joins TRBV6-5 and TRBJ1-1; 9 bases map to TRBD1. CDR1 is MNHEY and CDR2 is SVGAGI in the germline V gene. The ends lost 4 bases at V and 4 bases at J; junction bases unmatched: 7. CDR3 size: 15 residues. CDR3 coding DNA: TGTGCCAGCAGTTCCCACAGGGGGCATGGCACTGAAGCTTTCTTT. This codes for CASSSHRGHGTEAFF.

For the CDR3, the DNA is TGTGCCAGCAGCTTAGATCGGGCAGATACGCAGTATTTT. Amino acid sequence: CASSLDRADTQYF. The chain couples TRBV11-3 to TRBJ2-3, with unresolved D. The CDR3 sequence is 13 residues long. Looked up from germline, CDR1 is SGHNT and CDR2 is YENEEA. The V gene lost 0 bases and the J gene lost 4 bases, with 5 bases spanning the gap.